A single sample is the source of the 18 T cell receptor beta chains below, sequenced in a study of cytomegalovirus exposure and HLA in healthy donors. 60 Vbeta and 13 Jbeta primers were used in PCR. Sequenced by immunoSEQ multiplex PCR; TCRdb stores in-frame clones only, minus some. In the table there are about 140,000 clones, around 82% of which are singletons. Source material: PBMCs. These receptors came from a woman under 30 in good health and CMV-seropositive.

The chain has TRBV28 and TRBJ1-4, with TRBD1 matching over 8 bases. V shed 5 bases and J 4 bases; nucleotides not matched to a gene: 6. Germline values: CDR1 MDHEN, CDR2 SYDVKM. The CDR3 is 15 residues long. The CDR3 DNA follows: TGTGCCAGCAGTGGGTGGACAGGGATTAATGAAAAACTGTTTTTT. It is translated as CASSGWTGINEKLFF.

The V call is TRBV7-7, the J call TRBJ2-2, with 7 positions matching TRBD1. V lost 8 bases to trimming and J lost 1 base; unmatched junction nucleotides: 1. The germline gives CDR1 SSHAT, CDR2 FNYEAQ (reference sequence). This CDR3 has 13 residues. Written as DNA, the CDR3 is TGTGCCAGCCGGGACAGGAACACCGGGGAGCTGTTTTTT. Translated, it gives CASRDRNTGELFF.

The gene calls are TRBV6-1 and TRBJ2-7; the match to TRBD1 covers 8 bases. Germline values: CDR1 MNHNS, CDR2 SASEGT. The CDR3 runs to 12 residues. J gave up 5 bases and V 7 bases, and 4 bases lay outside the gene matches. DNA of the CDR3: TGTGCCAGCACCCAGGGGGCGAACGAGCAGTACTTC. This codes for CASTQGANEQYF.

The rearrangement links TRBV4-1 to TRBJ1-1; the D gene is possibly TRBD1 (5 bases). This CDR3 has 15 residues. Germline CDR1 is MGHRA and CDR2 is YSYEKL. The V end was cut by 1 base, the J end by 5 bases, with 14 bases between. DNA for the CDR3: TGCGCCAGCAGCCAAGTGGGCGGGGGACTAACTGAAGCTTTCTTT. It translates to CASSQVGGGLTEAFF.

This sequence joins TRBV4-3 and TRBJ1-2; TRBD1 matches 7 bases. The CDR3 runs 13 residues. With 2 bases clipped from V and 7 bases from J, the junction kept 4 bases outside the gene matches. Germline CDR1 is LGHNA and CDR2 is YSLEER. The CDR3 nucleotides are TGCGCCAGCAGCCAAACAGGGGTGTTTGGCTACACCTTC. It codes for CASSQTGVFGYTF.

The gene calls are TRBV11-2 and TRBJ2-3; 15 nucleotides agree with TRBD2. The V gene end was trimmed by 6 bases and the J gene end by 4 bases; junction bases not matched to a gene: 5. The germline V gene encodes CDR1 SGHAT and CDR2 FQNNGV. CDR3 length: 16 amino acids. CDR3 amino acids: CASSKGLAGGPDTQYF. DNA of the CDR3: TGTGCCAGCAGTAAAGGACTAGCGGGGGGGCCAGATACGCAGTATTTT.

This chain uses TRBV6-5 with TRBJ1-1; tentatively, D is TRBD1 (5 bases). Germline CDR1 is MNHEY and CDR2 is SVGAGI. V was trimmed by 4 bases and J by 5 bases, leaving 8 bases between them. This CDR3 comprises 12 residues. CDR3 amino acids: CASSFRGTEAFF. The CDR3 DNA is TGTGCCAGCAGTTTTAGGGGAACTGAAGCTTTCTTT.

The chain uses TRBV5-1 and TRBJ2-7, with D unresolved. The V gene's germline CDR1 is SGHRS and CDR2 YFSETQ. This CDR3 spans 14 amino acids. Trimming took 0 bases from V and 2 from J, leaving 9 bases between them. Here the CDR3 reads CASSLDGSAYEQYF. In nucleotides, the CDR3 is TGCGCCAGCAGCTTGGATGGCAGTGCCTACGAGCAGTACTTC. Complete variable domain (other parts from reference TRBV5-1 and TRBJ2-7): KAGVTQTPRYLIKTRGQQVTLSCSPISGHRSVSWYQQTPGQGLQFLFEYFSETQRNKGNFPGRFSGRQFSNSRSEMNVSTLELGDSALYLCASSLDGSAYEQYFGPGTRLTVT.

The CDR3, as DNA: TGTGCCAGCAGTGAATTCCCAGGGGAAAATGAAAAACTGTTTTTT. Amino acids: CASSEFPGENEKLFF. The chain has TRBV6-1 and TRBJ1-4; perhaps TRBD1 as D (6 bases). This CDR3 contains 15 residues. Germline V gene data show CDR1 as MNHNS and CDR2 as SASEGT. Trimming removed 2 bases at V and 5 bases at J, with 12 bases between.

The CDR3: CASSLGGHNEQFF. For the CDR3, the DNA is TGCGCCAGCAGCCTGGGTGGGCACAATGAGCAGTTCTTC. V usage is TRBV5-1 and J usage is TRBJ2-1; D remains ambiguous. V was trimmed by 4 bases and J by 5 bases, leaving 10 bases between them. The CDR3 extends over 13 amino acids. Germline V gene lookup returns CDR1 SGHRS and CDR2 YFSETQ.

The rearrangement uses TRBV9 and TRBJ1-1, with D maybe TRBD1 (5 bases). Germline CDR1 reads SGDLS; CDR2 reads YYNGEE. The CDR3 loop spans 15 amino acids. V was trimmed by 0 bases and J by 3 bases, leaving 12 bases between them. The CDR3 region is CASSVASWGDTEAFF. The CDR3 bases are TGTGCCAGCAGCGTAGCAAGTTGGGGGGACACTGAAGCTTTCTTT.

The chain joins TRBV30 to TRBJ2-3; 11 positions agree with TRBD2. CDR1 is GTSNPN and CDR2 is SVGIG in the germline V gene (reference sequence). This CDR3 region has 15 residues. V gave up 2 bases and J gave up 3 bases; unmatched junction bases: 4. The CDR3 region is CAWSSASGGTDTQYF. The DNA for the CDR3 is TGTGCCTGGAGTTCAGCTAGCGGGGGGACAGATACGCAGTATTTT. The variable domain in full, completed from reference TRBV30 and TRBJ2-3, reads SQTIHQWPATLVQPVGSPLSLECTVEGTSNPNLYWYRQAAGRGLQLLFYSVGIGQISSEVPQNLSASRPQDRQFILSSKKLLLSDSGFYLCAWSSASGGTDTQYFGPGTRLTVL.

The CDR3 nucleotides are TGTGCCAGCGCGGACTTCTACGAGCAGTACTTC. Encoded protein: CASADFYEQYF. The rearrangement joins TRBV6-5 to TRBJ2-7, with D perhaps TRBD2 (5 bases). Deletions cut 8 bases from V and 3 bases from J, with 8 bases between. The germline V gene encodes CDR1 MNHEY and CDR2 SVGAGI. CDR3 length equals 11 residues.

J is TRBJ1-2 and V is TRBV30; 7 positions agree with TRBD1. The CDR3 sequence is 14 residues long. Germline CDR1 reads GTSNPN; CDR2 reads SVGIG (reference sequence). With 0 bases clipped from V and 5 bases from J, the junction kept 6 bases outside the gene matches. CDR3 bases: TGTGCCTGGAGTGTACAGGGGCAACAATATGGCTACACCTTC. Protein sequence: CAWSVQGQQYGYTF.

This clone was counted a single time. V is TRBV21-1 and J is TRBJ1-1. TRBV21-1 is assigned pseudogene status. This CDR3 spans 13 amino acids. Written as DNA, the CDR3 is TGTGCCAGCACCTCAAGGGGGGGCAATGAAGCTTTCTTT. This translates into CASTSRGGNEAFF.

This clone was detected a few times. V is TRBV5-4 and J is TRBJ2-5, with a possible D match to TRBD1 (5 bases). Germline CDR1 and CDR2: SGHNT and YYREEE (reference sequence). The V gene lost 0 bases and the J gene lost 5 bases, with 17 bases spanning the gap. The CDR3 is made up of 16 amino acids. The chain's CDR3 is CASSLAGTGSGETQYF. Here the CDR3 DNA reads TGTGCCAGCAGCTTGGCTGGTACAGGTTCAGGGGAGACCCAGTACTTC.

The rearrangement joins TRBV5-4 to TRBJ2-2; possibly TRBD1 for D (6 bases). CDR1 is SGHNT, CDR2 YYREEE, per germline (reference sequence). V was clipped by 3 bases and J by 4 bases, with 13 bases between them. This CDR3 region has 15 residues. The CDR3 DNA sequence: TGTGCCAGCAGCTCACAGGGTCGAGGCACCGGGGAGCTGTTTTTT. Its translation is CASSSQGRGTGELFF.

The chain couples TRBV7-9 to TRBJ1-3, with TRBD1 matching 8 bases. The CDR3 has 16 amino acids. V lost 1 base to trimming and J lost 1 base; unmatched junction nucleotides: 3. Per the germline V gene, CDR1 is SEHNR and CDR2 is FQNEAQ (reference sequence). The CDR3 DNA reads TGTGCCAGCAGCTTAGTTCAGGGGGCATCTGGAAACACCATATATTTT. Protein: CASSLVQGASGNTIYF.